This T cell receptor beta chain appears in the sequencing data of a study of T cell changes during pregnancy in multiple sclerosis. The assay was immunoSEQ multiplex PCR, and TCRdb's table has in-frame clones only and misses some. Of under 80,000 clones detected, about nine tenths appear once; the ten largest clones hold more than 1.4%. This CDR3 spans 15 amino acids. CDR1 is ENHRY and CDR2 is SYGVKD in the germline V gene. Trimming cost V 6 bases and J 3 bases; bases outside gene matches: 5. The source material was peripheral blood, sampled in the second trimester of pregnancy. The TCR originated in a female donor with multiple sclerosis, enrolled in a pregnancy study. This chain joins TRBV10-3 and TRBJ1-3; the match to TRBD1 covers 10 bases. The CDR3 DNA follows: TGTGCCATCAGGCCGGGACAGGGGATTGGAAACACCATATATTTT. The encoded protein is CAIRPGQGIGNTIYF.